One sample yielded the 15 T cell receptor beta chains listed below, sequenced in a study of T cells in Graves' hyperthyroidism and ophthalmopathy. What was amplified from RNA transcripts were TCR beta CDR3 regions. A first-round RT-PCR of the TCR CDR3 used the HTBI primer set. A single record per CDR3 protein comes from TCRdb applying MiXCR to the multiplex PCR reads. The data show more than 150,000 distinct CDR3 sequences, with about a sixth seen just once and under 35% held by the top ten. The sample taken for sequencing was blood. Every receptor here comes from a woman aged 45 to 65 with Graves' hyperthyroidism.

This clonotype was counted at least ten times. J is TRBJ1-1 and V is TRBV7-9, with 9 nucleotides matching TRBD1. Trimming removed 7 bases from V and 1 base from J; junction bases left unmatched: 13. Germline loops: CDR1 SEHNR, CDR2 FQNEAQ (reference sequence). The CDR3 is 17 residues long. The CDR3 is CASNQPGTGYQNTEAFF. CDR3 coding DNA: TGTGCCAGCAACCAACCCGGGACAGGGTACCAGAACACTGAAGCTTTCTTT.

This clonotype was picked up many times. The V call is TRBV12-3 or TRBV12-4, the J call TRBJ1-5, with D hard to call. This CDR3 is built from 14 residues. V was clipped by 5 bases and J by 5 bases, with 13 bases between them. The CDR3 protein is CASSPDREDQPQHF. The DNA for the CDR3 is TGTGCCAGCAGTCCGGACCGGGAAGATCAGCCCCAGCATTTT.

This clonotype has a count of ten or more. This chain joins TRBV11-3 and TRBJ1-5; D not certain. V was shortened by 5 bases and J by 9 bases, with 17 bases between the two germline ends. This CDR3 is 14 amino acids long. Germline assignment: CDR1 SGHNT and CDR2 YENEEA. The DNA for the CDR3 is TGTGCCAGCAGCCACCCGGCGGATGAGGGGCCCCAGCATTTT. Protein: CASSHPADEGPQHF.

This clonotype was counted many times. The gene calls are TRBV11-2 and TRBJ1-1, with a possible D match to TRBD1 (6 bases). Between the trimmed V and J ends, which lost 6 bases and 3 bases, there was a span of 20 bases. The CDR3 contains 16 residues. Looked up from germline, CDR1 is SGHAT and CDR2 is FQNNGV. CDR3 amino acids: CASSPREARGDTEAFF. The DNA for the CDR3 is TGTGCCAGCAGTCCGAGGGAAGCCAGGGGAGACACTGAAGCTTTCTTT.

In its sample, this clonotype was seen many times. The V gene is TRBV6-1, the J gene TRBJ2-7, with D unresolved. Trimming took 5 bases from V and 0 from J, leaving 14 bases between them. Germline V gene sequence: CDR1 MNHNS, CDR2 SASEGT. The CDR3 is 15 amino acids. The CDR3 DNA reads as TGTGCCAGCAGTTATGGGATGATGAACTCCTACGAGCAGTACTTC. Encoded protein: CASSYGMMNSYEQYF.

CDR3 DNA: TGTGCCAGCAGACTTACAGGGTCCCGCCAAGAGACCCAGTACTTC. It is translated as CASRLTGSRQETQYF. The chain employs TRBV7-3 and TRBJ2-5, with D perhaps TRBD1 (6 bases). V lost 6 bases and J lost 1, with 15 bases in between. CDR1 is SGHTA, CDR2 FQGTGA, per germline. The CDR3 has 15 amino acids.

This chain links TRBV20-1 with TRBJ2-5; 9 nucleotides align to TRBD2. Germline CDR1 DFQATT, CDR2 SNEGSKA (reference sequence). The CDR3 is 14 amino acids. V lost 3 bases to trimming and J lost 4 bases; unmatched junction nucleotides: 6. CDR3 bases: TGCAGTGCTAGGTCGAGCGGGAGGTTAGAGACCCAGTACTTC. Translated: CSARSSGRLETQYF.

The chain carries TRBV6-5 and TRBJ1-5; D is perhaps TRBD1 (5 bases). Trimming removed 0 bases from V and 2 bases from J, with 20 bases in between. Looked up from germline, CDR1 is MNHEY and CDR2 is SVGAGI. The CDR3 totals 19 residues. The CDR3 spells CASSYSGPILVNGNQPQHF. CDR3 DNA: TGTGCCAGCAGTTACTCGGGACCGATCCTAGTAAATGGCAATCAGCCCCAGCATTTT.

This clonotype was picked up many times. The chain employs TRBV12-3 or TRBV12-4 and TRBJ2-7, with TRBD1 matching over 9 bases. V gave up 5 bases and J gave up 0 bases; unmatched junction bases: 14. CDR3 size: 18 residues. The CDR3 region is CASSTRDRVTMSSYEQYF. CDR3 coding DNA: TGTGCCAGCAGTACCCGGGACAGGGTAACCATGAGCTCCTACGAGCAGTACTTC.

At least ten counts were recorded for this clonotype. The V gene is TRBV19, the J gene TRBJ1-5, with D possibly TRBD1 on 5 matching bases. Germline V CDR1 and CDR2: LNHDA, SQIVND (reference sequence). This CDR3 has 12 amino acids. The V and J ends lost 9 bases and 0 bases respectively, with 6 bases between them. CDR3 loop: CASRDSNQPQHF. The CDR3 DNA reads TGTGCCAGCAGGGATAGCAATCAGCCCCAGCATTTT.

The V call is TRBV30, the J call TRBJ1-5; the D is unclear. Between the trimmed V and J ends, which lost 1 base and 9 bases, there was a span of 10 bases. Germline-derived CDR1 and CDR2 are GTSNPN and SVGIG (reference sequence). The CDR3 sequence is 12 residues long. The CDR3 nucleotides are TGTGCCTGGAGTGAAGGCCTACCGCCCCAGCATTTT. It specifies CAWSEGLPPQHF.

This clonotype has only a few counts. The rearrangement links TRBV19 to TRBJ2-7; 7 positions agree with TRBD1. Unmatched junction bases numbered 3, after V lost 4 bases and J lost 3 bases. The CDR3 has 13 amino acids. Germline CDR1 and CDR2: LNHDA and SQIVND (reference sequence). CDR3 region: CASSTTGFYEQYF. CDR3 nucleotide sequence: TGTGCCAGTAGTACGACAGGGTTCTACGAGCAGTACTTC.

This clonotype has a count of ten or more. The gene calls are TRBV6-1 and TRBJ2-1; D ambiguous. Germline V gene lookup returns CDR1 MNHNS and CDR2 SASEGT. Trimming took off 6 bases at V and 4 bases at J, with 4 bases between the two ends. This CDR3 is 11 amino acids long. The CDR3 spells CASRIYNEQFF. Written as DNA, the CDR3 is TGTGCCAGCAGAATATACAATGAGCAGTTCTTC.

V gene TRBV5-1 combines with J gene TRBJ2-3; D might be TRBD2 (6 bases). CDR3 length: 16 residues. Trimming took 0 bases from V and 1 from J, leaving 12 bases between them. CDR1 is SGHRS and CDR2 is YFSETQ in the germline V gene. CDR3 residues: CASSLGGAGRTDTQYF. The CDR3 nucleotides are TGCGCCAGCAGCTTGGGCGGAGCGGGCCGCACAGATACGCAGTATTTT. The variable domain in full, with the rest retrieved from reference TRBV5-1 and TRBJ2-3, is KAGVTQTPRYLIKTRGQQVTLSCSPISGHRSVSWYQQTPGQGLQFLFEYFSETQRNKGNFPGRFSGRQFSNSRSEMNVSTLELGDSALYLCASSLGGAGRTDTQYFGPGTRLTVL.

The rearrangement links TRBV2 to TRBJ1-6; 7 bases align to TRBD1. Germline-derived CDR1 and CDR2 are SNHLY and FYNNEI. The CDR3 is made up of 16 amino acids. The junction had 13 bases not matched to a gene; V was cut back by 7 bases and J by 7 bases. CDR3 loop: CASNWMGTESNSPLHF. The CDR3 coding sequence is TGTGCCAGCAATTGGATGGGGACAGAATCGAATTCACCCCTCCACTTT.